This T cell receptor (beta chain) came from a study of blood T cell repertoires in COVID-19. Overall study context: Acute-phase and convalescent COVID-19 samples originated in the United States, Italy and Spain. PBMCs, B-cell-depleted T cells, or T cells provided the cDNA or gDNA that made up the material.

In the original processing: Estimated nucleated cell counts came from reference gene primer amplification. Measured with immunoSEQ multiplex PCR; TCRdb has only the in-frame clones, and not every one. The V and J calls and the clone size are those of that table, but D and trimming were determined from the DNA. The sample has roughly 170,000 clones; about 83% are singletons. The ends were cut back, 5 bases at V and 0 bases at J, with 7 bases in the middle. The CDR3 length is 13 residues. Germline V gene sequence: CDR1 LNHDA, CDR2 SQIVND (reference sequence). Sequencing used peripheral blood. This chain joins TRBV19 and TRBJ1-1; a possible D gene is TRBD1 (5 bases). The sequence came from a woman aged 18-29 years who had recovered from COVID-19. The CDR3: CASSPGMNTEAFF. DNA of the CDR3: TGTGCCAGTAGTCCAGGGATGAACACTGAAGCTTTCTTT.